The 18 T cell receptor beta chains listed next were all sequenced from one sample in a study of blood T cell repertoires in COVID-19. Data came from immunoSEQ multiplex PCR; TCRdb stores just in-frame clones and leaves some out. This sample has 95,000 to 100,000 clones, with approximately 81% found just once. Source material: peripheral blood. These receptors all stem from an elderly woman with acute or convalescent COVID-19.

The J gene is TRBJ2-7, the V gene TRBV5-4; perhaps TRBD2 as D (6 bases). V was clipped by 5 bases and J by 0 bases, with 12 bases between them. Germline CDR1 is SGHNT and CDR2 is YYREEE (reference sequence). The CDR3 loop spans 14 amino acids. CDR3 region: CASRPDGSSYEQYF. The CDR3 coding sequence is TGTGCCAGCAGACCGGACGGGAGCTCCTACGAGCAGTACTTC. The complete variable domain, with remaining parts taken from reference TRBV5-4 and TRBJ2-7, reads ETGVTQSPTHLIKTRGQQVTLRCSSQSGHNTVSWYQQALGQGPQFIFQYYREEENGRGNFPPRFSGLQFPNYSSELNVNALELDDSALYLCASRPDGSSYEQYFGPGTRLTVT.

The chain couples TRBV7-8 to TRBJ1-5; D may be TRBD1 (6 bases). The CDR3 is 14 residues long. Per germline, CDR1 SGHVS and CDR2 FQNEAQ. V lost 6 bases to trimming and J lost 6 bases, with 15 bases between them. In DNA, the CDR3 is TGTGCCAGCAGTAAGGGGGGGTTCCGTCAGCCCCAGCATTTT. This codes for CASSKGGFRQPQHF.

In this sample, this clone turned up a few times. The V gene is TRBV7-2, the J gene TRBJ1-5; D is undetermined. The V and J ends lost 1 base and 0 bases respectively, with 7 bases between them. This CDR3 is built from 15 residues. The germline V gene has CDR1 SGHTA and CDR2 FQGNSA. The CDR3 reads CASSLGLDSNQPQHF. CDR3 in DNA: TGTGCCAGCAGCTTAGGACTGGATAGCAATCAGCCCCAGCATTTT.

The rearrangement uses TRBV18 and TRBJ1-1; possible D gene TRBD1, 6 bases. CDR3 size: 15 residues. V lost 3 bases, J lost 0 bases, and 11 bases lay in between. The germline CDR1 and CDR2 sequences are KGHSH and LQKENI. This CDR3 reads CASSPGTNMNTEAFF. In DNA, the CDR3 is TGTGCCAGCTCACCGGGGACAAACATGAACACTGAAGCTTTCTTT. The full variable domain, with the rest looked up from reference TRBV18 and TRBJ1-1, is NAGVMQNPRHLVRRRGQEARLRCSPMKGHSHVYWYRQLPEEGLKFMVYLQKENIIDESGMPKERFSAEFPKEGPSILRIQQVVRGDSAAYFCASSPGTNMNTEAFFGQGTRLTVV.

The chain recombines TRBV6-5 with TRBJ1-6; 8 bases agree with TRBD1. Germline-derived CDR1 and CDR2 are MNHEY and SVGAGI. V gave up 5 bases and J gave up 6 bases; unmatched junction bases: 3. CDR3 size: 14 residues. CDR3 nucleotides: TGTGCCAGCAGTAGGGACAGGTCTAATTCACCCCTCCACTTT. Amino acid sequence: CASSRDRSNSPLHF.

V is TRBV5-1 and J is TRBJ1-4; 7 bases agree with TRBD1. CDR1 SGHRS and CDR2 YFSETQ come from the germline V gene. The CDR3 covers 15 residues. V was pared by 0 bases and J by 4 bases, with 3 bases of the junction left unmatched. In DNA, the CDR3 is TGCGCCAGCAGCTTGGCCGGGGACAGTAATGAAAAACTGTTTTTT. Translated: CASSLAGDSNEKLFF.

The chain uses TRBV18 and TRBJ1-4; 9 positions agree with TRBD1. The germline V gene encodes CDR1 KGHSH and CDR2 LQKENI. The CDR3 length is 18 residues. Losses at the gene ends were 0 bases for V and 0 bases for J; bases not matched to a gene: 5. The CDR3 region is CASSPPEGQGATNEKLFF. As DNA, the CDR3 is TGTGCCAGCTCACCACCGGAGGGACAGGGTGCAACTAATGAAAAACTGTTTTTT.

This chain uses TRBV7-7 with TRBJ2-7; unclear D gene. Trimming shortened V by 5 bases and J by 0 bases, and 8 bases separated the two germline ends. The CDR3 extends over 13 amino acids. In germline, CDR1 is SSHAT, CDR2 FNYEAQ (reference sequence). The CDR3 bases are TGTGCCAGCAGCCCCAGTAACTCCTACGAGCAGTACTTC. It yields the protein CASSPSNSYEQYF.

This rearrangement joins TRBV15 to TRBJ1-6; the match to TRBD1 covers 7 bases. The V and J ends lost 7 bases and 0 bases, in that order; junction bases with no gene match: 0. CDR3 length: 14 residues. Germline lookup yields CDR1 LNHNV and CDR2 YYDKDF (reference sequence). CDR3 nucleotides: TGTGCCACCAAGGGGGCCTCCTATAATTCACCCCTCCACTTT. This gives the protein CATKGASYNSPLHF.

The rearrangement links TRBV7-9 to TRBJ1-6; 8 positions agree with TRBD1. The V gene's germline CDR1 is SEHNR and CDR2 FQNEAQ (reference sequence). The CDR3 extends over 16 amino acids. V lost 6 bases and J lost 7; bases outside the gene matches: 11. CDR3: CASRPPGGFRNSPLHF. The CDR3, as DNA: TGTGCCAGCAGACCCCCAGGGGGCTTTAGGAATTCACCCCTCCACTTT. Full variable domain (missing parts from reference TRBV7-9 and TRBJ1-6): DTGVSQNPRHKITKRGQNVTFRCDPISEHNRLYWYRQTLGQGPEFLTYFQNEAQLEKSRLLSDRFSAERPKGSFSTLEIQRTEQGDSAMYLCASRPPGGFRNSPLHFGNGTRLTVT.

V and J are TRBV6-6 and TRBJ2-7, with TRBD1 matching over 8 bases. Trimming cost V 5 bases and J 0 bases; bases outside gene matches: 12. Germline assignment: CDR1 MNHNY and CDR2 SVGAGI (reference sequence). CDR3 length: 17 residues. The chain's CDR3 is CASSPRGVGQDSYEQYF. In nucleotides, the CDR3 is TGTGCCAGCAGTCCCCGGGGTGTGGGACAGGACTCCTACGAGCAGTACTTC.

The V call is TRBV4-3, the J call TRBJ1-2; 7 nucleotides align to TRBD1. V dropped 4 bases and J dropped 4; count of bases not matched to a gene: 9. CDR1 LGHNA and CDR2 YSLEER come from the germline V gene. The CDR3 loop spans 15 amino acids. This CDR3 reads CASSRDYRGGYGYTF. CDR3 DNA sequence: TGCGCCAGCAGCCGAGATTACAGGGGAGGCTATGGCTACACCTTC.

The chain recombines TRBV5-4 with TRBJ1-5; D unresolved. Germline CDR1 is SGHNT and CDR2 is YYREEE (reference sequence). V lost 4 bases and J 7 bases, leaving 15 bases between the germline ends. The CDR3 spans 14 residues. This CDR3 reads CASSRWGSSQPQHF. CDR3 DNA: TGTGCCAGCAGCCGTTGGGGATCTAGCCAGCCCCAGCATTTT.

The chain's CDR3 is CASSAMDRMASSPLHF. As DNA, the CDR3 is TGTGCCAGCAGTGCCATGGACAGGATGGCGAGTTCACCCCTCCACTTT. This chain uses TRBV6-1 with TRBJ1-6; 7 nucleotides match TRBD1. The ends lost 4 bases at V and 9 bases at J; junction bases unmatched: 12. From germline, CDR1 is MNHNS and CDR2 SASEGT. The CDR3 has 16 residues.

In nucleotides, the CDR3 is TGTGCCAGGATACAGACAGAAGATAGCAATCAGCCCCAGCATTTT. Amino acids: CARIQTEDSNQPQHF. V gene TRBV21-1 combines with J gene TRBJ1-5; TRBD1, the table's D call, was not compared with the DNA. TRBV21-1 is a listed pseudogene. The CDR3 is made up of 15 amino acids.

CDR3 DNA: TGTGCCAGCCAACAGGGGGCCAATGGCTACACCTTC. This codes for CASQQGANGYTF. J is TRBJ1-2 and V is TRBV7-9; 9 bases match TRBD1. The ends lost 8 bases at V and 6 bases at J; junction bases unmatched: 4. The length of the CDR3 is 12 residues. From germline, CDR1 is SEHNR and CDR2 FQNEAQ (reference sequence). Full variable domain (missing parts from reference TRBV7-9 and TRBJ1-2): DTGVSQNPRHKITKRGQNVTFRCDPISEHNRLYWYRQTLGQGPEFLTYFQNEAQLEKSRLLSDRFSAERPKGSFSTLEIQRTEQGDSAMYLCASQQGANGYTFGSGTRLTVV.

CDR3 sequence reads: CASKRTILQETQYF. The DNA for the CDR3 is TGTGCCAGCAAAAGGACTATACTCCAAGAGACCCAGTACTTC. The J gene is TRBJ2-5, the V gene TRBV6-5; D is perhaps TRBD2 (6 bases). Trimming shortened V by 7 bases and J by 1 base, and 13 bases separated the two germline ends. Per the germline V gene, CDR1 is MNHEY and CDR2 is SVGAGI. There are 14 residues in the CDR3.

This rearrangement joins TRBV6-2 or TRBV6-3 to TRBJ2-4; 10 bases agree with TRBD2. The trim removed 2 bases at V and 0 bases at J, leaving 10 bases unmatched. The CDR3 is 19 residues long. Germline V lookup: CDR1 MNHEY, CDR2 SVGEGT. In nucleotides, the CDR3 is TGTGCCAGCAGTTACATCCCTAGCGGGGGCGGACTAGCCAAAAACATTCAGTACTTC. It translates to CASSYIPSGGGLAKNIQYF.